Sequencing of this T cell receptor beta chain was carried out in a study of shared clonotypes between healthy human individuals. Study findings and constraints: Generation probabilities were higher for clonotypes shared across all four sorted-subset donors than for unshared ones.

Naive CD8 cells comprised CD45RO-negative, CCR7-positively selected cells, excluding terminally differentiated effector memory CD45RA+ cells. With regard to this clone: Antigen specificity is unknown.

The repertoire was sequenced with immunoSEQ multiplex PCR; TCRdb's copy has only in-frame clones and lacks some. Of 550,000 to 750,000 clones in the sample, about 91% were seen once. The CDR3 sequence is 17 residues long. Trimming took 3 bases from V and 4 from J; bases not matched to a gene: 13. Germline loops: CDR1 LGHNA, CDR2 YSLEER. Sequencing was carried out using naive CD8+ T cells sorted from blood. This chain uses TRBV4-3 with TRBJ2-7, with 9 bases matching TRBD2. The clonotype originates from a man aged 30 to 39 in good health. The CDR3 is CASSQTSSGTYLYEQYF. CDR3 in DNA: TGCGCCAGCAGCCAGACATCTAGCGGGACCTACCTATACGAGCAGTACTTC.